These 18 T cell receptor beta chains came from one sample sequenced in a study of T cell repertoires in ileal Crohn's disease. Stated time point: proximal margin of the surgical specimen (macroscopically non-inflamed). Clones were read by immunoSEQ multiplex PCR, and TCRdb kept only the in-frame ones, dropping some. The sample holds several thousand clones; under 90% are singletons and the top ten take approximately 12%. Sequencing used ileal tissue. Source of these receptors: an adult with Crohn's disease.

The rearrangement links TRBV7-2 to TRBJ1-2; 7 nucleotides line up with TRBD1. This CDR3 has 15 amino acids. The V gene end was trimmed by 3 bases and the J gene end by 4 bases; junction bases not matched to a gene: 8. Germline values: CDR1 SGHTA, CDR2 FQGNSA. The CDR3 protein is CASSFEGGAGYGYTF. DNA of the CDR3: TGTGCCAGCAGCTTTGAAGGGGGCGCAGGCTATGGCTACACCTTC. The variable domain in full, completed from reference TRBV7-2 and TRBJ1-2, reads GAGVSQSPSNKVTEKGKDVELRCDPISGHTALYWYRQSLGQGLEFLIYFQGNSAPDKSGLPSDRFSAERTGGSVSTLTIQRTQQEDSAVYLCASSFEGGAGYGYTFGSGTRLTVV.

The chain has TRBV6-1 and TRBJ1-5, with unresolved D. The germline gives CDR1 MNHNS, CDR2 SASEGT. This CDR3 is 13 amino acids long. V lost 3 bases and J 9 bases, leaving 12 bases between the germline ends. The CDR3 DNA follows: TGTGCCAGCAGTGATGACATACTCAGGCCCCAGCATTTT. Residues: CASSDDILRPQHF.

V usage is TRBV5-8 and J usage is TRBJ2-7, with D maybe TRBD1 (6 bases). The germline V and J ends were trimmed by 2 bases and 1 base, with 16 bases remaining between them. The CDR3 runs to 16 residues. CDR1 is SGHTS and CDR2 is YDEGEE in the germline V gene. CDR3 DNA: TGTGCCAGCAGCTTTTGGGTAAGGACAGATTCCTACGAGCAGTACTTC. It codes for CASSFWVRTDSYEQYF.

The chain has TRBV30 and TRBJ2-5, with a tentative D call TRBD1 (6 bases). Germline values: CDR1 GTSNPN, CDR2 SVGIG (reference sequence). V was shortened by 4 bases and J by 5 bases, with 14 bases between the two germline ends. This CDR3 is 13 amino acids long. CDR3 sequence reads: CAWKTGLRETQYF. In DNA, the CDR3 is TGTGCCTGGAAGACAGGTCTTAGGGAGACCCAGTACTTC.

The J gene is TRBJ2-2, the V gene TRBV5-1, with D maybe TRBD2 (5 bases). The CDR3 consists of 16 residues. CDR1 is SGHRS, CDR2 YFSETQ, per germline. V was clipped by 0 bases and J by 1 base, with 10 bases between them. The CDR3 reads CASSLGGSVNTGELFF. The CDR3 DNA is TGCGCCAGCAGCTTGGGCGGGTCCGTGAACACCGGGGAGCTGTTTTTT.

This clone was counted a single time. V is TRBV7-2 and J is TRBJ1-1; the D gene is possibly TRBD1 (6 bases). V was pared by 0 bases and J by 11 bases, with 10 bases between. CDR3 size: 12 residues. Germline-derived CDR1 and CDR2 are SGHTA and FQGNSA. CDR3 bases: TGTGCCAGCAGCTTAGCCCGGGGGGCGGCTTTCTTT. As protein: CASSLARGAAFF.

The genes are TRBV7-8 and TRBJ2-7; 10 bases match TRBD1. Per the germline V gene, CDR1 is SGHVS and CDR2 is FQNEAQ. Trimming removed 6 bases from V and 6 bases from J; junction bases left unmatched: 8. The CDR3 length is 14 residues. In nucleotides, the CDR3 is TGTGCCAGCAGTCCCCGGGACAGGGGATCCGAGCAGTACTTC. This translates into CASSPRDRGSEQYF.

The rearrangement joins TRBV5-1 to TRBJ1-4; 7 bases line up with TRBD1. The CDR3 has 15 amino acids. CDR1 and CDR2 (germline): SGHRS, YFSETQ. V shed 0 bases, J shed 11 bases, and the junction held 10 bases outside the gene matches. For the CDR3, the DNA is TGCGCCAGCAGCTTGGCCATGGCAGGGGGTGATAAACTGTTTTTT. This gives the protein CASSLAMAGGDKLFF.

CDR3 amino acids: CASSHMTDRVHEQYF. For the CDR3, the DNA is TGTGCCAGCAGCCACATGACTGACAGGGTACACGAGCAGTACTTC. The rearrangement joins TRBV14 to TRBJ2-5; 7 positions match TRBD1. The DNA end lines up better with TRBJ2-7; the J call may be wrong. Germline CDR1 is SGHDN and CDR2 is FVKESK. The CDR3 spans 15 residues.

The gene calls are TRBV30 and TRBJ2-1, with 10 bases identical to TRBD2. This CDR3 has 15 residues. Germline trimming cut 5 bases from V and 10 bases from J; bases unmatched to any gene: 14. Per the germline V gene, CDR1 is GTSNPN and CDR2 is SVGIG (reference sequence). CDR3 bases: TGTGCCTGGGCCCTAGCGGGAGTGAATAGTGGGGAGCAGTTCTTC. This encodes CAWALAGVNSGEQFF.

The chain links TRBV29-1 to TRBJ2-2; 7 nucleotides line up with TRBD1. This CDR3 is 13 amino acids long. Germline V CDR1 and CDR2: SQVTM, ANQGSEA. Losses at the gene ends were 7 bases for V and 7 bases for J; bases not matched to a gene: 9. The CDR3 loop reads CSGRQGRGGELFF. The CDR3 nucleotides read TGCAGCGGCCGACAGGGCCGCGGCGGGGAGCTGTTTTTT.

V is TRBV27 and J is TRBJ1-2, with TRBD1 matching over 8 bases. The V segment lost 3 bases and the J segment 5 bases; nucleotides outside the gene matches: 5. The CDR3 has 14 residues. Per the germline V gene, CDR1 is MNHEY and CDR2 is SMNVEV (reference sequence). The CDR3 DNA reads TGTGCCAGCAGTTTCCAAGGACAGGGTTATGGCTACACCTTC. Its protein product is CASSFQGQGYGYTF.

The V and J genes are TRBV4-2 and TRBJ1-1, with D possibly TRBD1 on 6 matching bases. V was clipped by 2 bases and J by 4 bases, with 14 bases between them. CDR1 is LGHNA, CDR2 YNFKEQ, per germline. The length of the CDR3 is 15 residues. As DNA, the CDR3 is TGTGCCAGCAGCCAACAGGACGGGGGGGCCACTGAAGCTTTCTTT. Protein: CASSQQDGGATEAFF.

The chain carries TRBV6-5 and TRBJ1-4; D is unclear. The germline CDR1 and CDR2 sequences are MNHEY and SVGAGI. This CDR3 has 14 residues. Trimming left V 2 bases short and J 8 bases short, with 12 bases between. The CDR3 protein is CASSYRTFNEKLFF. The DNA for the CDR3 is TGTGCCAGCAGTTACCGGACGTTTAACGAAAAACTGTTTTTT.

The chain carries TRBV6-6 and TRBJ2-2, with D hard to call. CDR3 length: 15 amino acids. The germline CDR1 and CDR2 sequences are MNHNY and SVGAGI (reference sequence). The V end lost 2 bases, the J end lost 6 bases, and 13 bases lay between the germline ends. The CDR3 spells CASSYTYDLPGELFF. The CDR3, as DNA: TGTGCCAGCAGTTACACCTACGACCTTCCCGGGGAGCTGTTTTTT.

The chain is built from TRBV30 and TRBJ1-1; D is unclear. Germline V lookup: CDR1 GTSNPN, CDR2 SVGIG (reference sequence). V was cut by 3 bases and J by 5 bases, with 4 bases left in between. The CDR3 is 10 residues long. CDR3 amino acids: CAWRATEAFF. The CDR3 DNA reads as TGTGCCTGGAGGGCGACTGAAGCTTTCTTT. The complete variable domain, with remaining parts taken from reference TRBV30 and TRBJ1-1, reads SQTIHQWPATLVQPVGSPLSLECTVEGTSNPNLYWYRQAAGRGLQLLFYSVGIGQISSEVPQNLSASRPQDRQFILSSKKLLLSDSGFYLCAWRATEAFFGQGTRLTVV.

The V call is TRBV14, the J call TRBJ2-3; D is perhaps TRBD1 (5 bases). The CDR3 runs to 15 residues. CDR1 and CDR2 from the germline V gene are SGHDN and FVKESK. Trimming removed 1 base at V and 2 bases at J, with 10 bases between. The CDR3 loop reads CASSQGPGHTDTQYF. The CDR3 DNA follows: TGTGCCAGCAGCCAAGGTCCCGGACACACAGATACGCAGTATTTT.

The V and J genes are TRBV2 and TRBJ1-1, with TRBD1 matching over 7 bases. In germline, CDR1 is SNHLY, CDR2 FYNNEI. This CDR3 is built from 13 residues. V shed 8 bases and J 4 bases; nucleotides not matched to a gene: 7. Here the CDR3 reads CASRHRGRTEAFF. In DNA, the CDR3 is TGTGCCAGCCGTCACAGGGGACGCACTGAAGCTTTCTTT.